The 26 T cell receptor beta chains in this list originate from one sample, sequenced in a study of blood T cell repertoires in COVID-19. Libraries were prepared by immunoSEQ multiplex PCR; TCRdb keeps only in-frame clonotypes and omits some of them. The data show 25,000 to 30,000 clones, roughly nine tenths seen once. Sequences were obtained from peripheral blood. Source of these receptors: a man in his 60s with acute or convalescent COVID-19.

This clone has only a few counts. The chain uses TRBV19 and TRBJ1-1, with unresolved D. The V gene lost 5 bases and the J gene lost 2 bases, with 9 bases spanning the gap. Germline CDR1 reads LNHDA; CDR2 reads SQIVND (reference sequence). The CDR3 loop spans 13 amino acids. As DNA, the CDR3 is TGTGCCAGTAGTTGGGCGGGAAACACTGAAGCTTTCTTT. The encoded protein is CASSWAGNTEAFF.

The V gene is TRBV7-3, the J gene TRBJ2-3; 10 bases align to TRBD1. Germline V lookup: CDR1 SGHTA, CDR2 FQGTGA. The CDR3 consists of 16 residues. The V and J ends lost 5 bases and 1 base, in that order; junction bases with no gene match: 6. CDR3 protein: CASSITGTGGTDTQYF. As DNA, the CDR3 is TGTGCCAGCAGCATTACCGGGACAGGGGGCACAGATACGCAGTATTTT.

V gene TRBV28 combines with J gene TRBJ1-2, with 9 bases matching TRBD1. This CDR3 contains 15 residues. The junction had 7 bases not matched to a gene; V was cut back by 4 bases and J by 4 bases. CDR1 is MDHEN, CDR2 SYDVKM, per germline. DNA of the CDR3: TGTGCCAGCAGTTCCACCGTGACAGGGGGCTATGGCTACACCTTC. Translated, it gives CASSSTVTGGYGYTF.

This clone showed up just once. V and J are TRBV10-2 and TRBJ1-1, with 8 bases matching TRBD1. Unmatched junction bases numbered 12, after V lost 8 bases and J lost 4 bases. Germline lookup yields CDR1 WSHSY and CDR2 SAAADI. The CDR3 runs to 15 residues. CDR3 amino acids: CASLTQGAVGTEAFF. CDR3 bases: TGCGCCAGCTTGACTCAGGGGGCGGTTGGCACTGAAGCTTTCTTT.

V is TRBV29-1 and J is TRBJ2-1; the match to TRBD2 covers 8 bases. The CDR3 is made up of 16 amino acids. Trimming cost V 8 bases and J 0 bases; bases outside gene matches: 12. In germline, CDR1 is SQVTM, CDR2 ANQGSEA. The CDR3 coding sequence is TGCAGCTTCGGGGTAGCGGGAATTAGCTCCTACAATGAGCAGTTCTTC. This translates into CSFGVAGISSYNEQFF.

The genes are TRBV21-1 and TRBJ1-5; the table's TRBD1 call for D was not verified on the DNA. TRBV21-1 is flagged as a pseudogene. This CDR3 region has 17 residues. In DNA, the CDR3 is TGTGCCAGCAGCAATACCTCAGGCAGGGGTTTTAATCAGCCCCAGCATTTT. Amino acid sequence: CASSNTSGRGFNQPQHF.

The chain's CDR3 is CASSKQASGNTIYF. The CDR3 nucleotides read TGTGCCAGCAGTAAACAGGCCTCTGGAAACACCATATATTTT. V and J are TRBV6-5 and TRBJ1-3; possibly TRBD1 for D (5 bases). CDR3 length: 14 residues. Germline CDR1 is MNHEY and CDR2 is SVGAGI. The ends were cut back, 5 bases at V and 0 bases at J, with 8 bases in the middle.

This rearrangement joins TRBV7-9 to TRBJ2-7, with TRBD1 as a possible D gene (6 bases). Germline V gives CDR1 SEHNR, CDR2 FQNEAQ (reference sequence). Deletions cut 4 bases from V and 3 bases from J, with 13 bases between. The CDR3 totals 14 residues. CDR3 nucleotide sequence: TGTGCCAGCAGCTATCAGGTACAGGGCTACGAGCAGTACTTC. This gives the protein CASSYQVQGYEQYF. Variable domain in full (rest from reference TRBV7-9 and TRBJ2-7): DTGVSQNPRHKITKRGQNVTFRCDPISEHNRLYWYRQTLGQGPEFLTYFQNEAQLEKSRLLSDRFSAERPKGSFSTLEIQRTEQGDSAMYLCASSYQVQGYEQYFGPGTRLTVT.

The chain combines TRBV18 with TRBJ2-7, with D tentatively TRBD2 (5 bases). Per the germline V gene, CDR1 is KGHSH and CDR2 is LQKENI. Trimming pared 2 bases from V and 0 bases from J, leaving 17 bases between. The CDR3 consists of 17 residues. The CDR3 region is CASSPNLSGKGSYEQYF. DNA of the CDR3: TGTGCCAGCTCACCAAATCTGTCGGGGAAGGGCTCCTACGAGCAGTACTTC.

The rearrangement uses TRBV2 and TRBJ2-5; 9 nucleotides match TRBD1. The V segment lost 6 bases and the J segment 4 bases; nucleotides outside the gene matches: 9. This CDR3 is built from 15 residues. Germline V gene sequence: CDR1 SNHLY, CDR2 FYNNEI. The CDR3 loop is CASRGIQGARETQYF. For the CDR3, the DNA is TGTGCCAGCAGAGGGATACAGGGGGCGAGAGAGACCCAGTACTTC. Looking up the rest from reference TRBV2 and TRBJ2-5 gives the full variable domain: EPEVTQTPSHQVTQMGQEVILRCVPISNHLYFYWYRQILGQKVEFLVSFYNNEISEKSEIFDDQFSVERPDGSNFTLKIRSTKLEDSAMYFCASRGIQGARETQYFGPGTRLLVL.

The chain combines TRBV7-3 with TRBJ2-4; 8 bases line up with TRBD1. V was clipped by 5 bases and J by 0 bases; unmatched bases: 6. CDR3 size: 16 residues. In germline, CDR1 is SGHTA, CDR2 FQGTGA. The CDR3 nucleotides are TGTGCCAGCAGCCAACCGGGACAGGTAGCCAAAAACATTCAGTACTTC. Protein sequence: CASSQPGQVAKNIQYF.

This sequence joins TRBV24-1 and TRBJ2-2; D gene uncertain. This CDR3 region has 13 residues. CDR1 and CDR2 (germline): KGHDR, SFDVKD. V was pared by 6 bases and J by 5 bases, with 9 bases between. CDR3 protein: CATSLQSTGELFF. The CDR3 DNA reads TGTGCCACCAGTCTTCAGTCTACCGGGGAGCTGTTTTTT.

By share, this clone counts as medium-sized. The J gene is TRBJ2-1, the V gene TRBV4-1, with 7 nucleotides matching TRBD2. This CDR3 comprises 17 residues. CDR1 is MGHRA and CDR2 is YSYEKL in the germline V gene. V lost 3 bases, J lost 6 bases, and 14 bases stayed unmatched. CDR3 DNA sequence: TGCGCCAGCAGCCAGCCCTTCACGCGGGAGTTGGGCAATGAGCAGTTCTTC. It yields the protein CASSQPFTRELGNEQFF.

The rearrangement uses TRBV6-1 and TRBJ1-6; a weak D match, TRBD1 (5 bases). The CDR3 sequence is 15 residues long. Germline V gene data show CDR1 as MNHNS and CDR2 as SASEGT. Trimming took 2 bases from V and 13 from J, leaving 18 bases between them. The chain's CDR3 is CASSEQGLAQGPLHF. In DNA, the CDR3 is TGTGCCAGCAGTGAACAGGGACTGGCCCAAGGGCCCCTCCACTTT.

The V call is TRBV18, the J call TRBJ1-4; a weak D match, TRBD1 (5 bases). V was shortened by 5 bases and J by 3 bases, with 16 bases between the two germline ends. This CDR3 has 16 amino acids. Germline V gene sequence: CDR1 KGHSH, CDR2 LQKENI. The CDR3 DNA sequence: TGTGCCAGCTCATACTCGGTCAGGGAACCTAATGAAAAACTGTTTTTT. Its protein product is CASSYSVREPNEKLFF.

The chain uses TRBV5-1 and TRBJ2-3; the match to TRBD2 covers 9 bases. Unmatched junction bases numbered 9, after V lost 0 bases and J lost 1 base. The CDR3 extends over 18 amino acids. Germline V gene data show CDR1 as SGHRS and CDR2 as YFSETQ. The CDR3 nucleotides read TGCGCCAGCAGCTTGGAATCCTTAGCGGGGGCCCGCACAGATACGCAGTATTTT. Translation gives CASSLESLAGARTDTQYF. The whole variable domain, remainder taken from reference TRBV5-1 and TRBJ2-3, is KAGVTQTPRYLIKTRGQQVTLSCSPISGHRSVSWYQQTPGQGLQFLFEYFSETQRNKGNFPGRFSGRQFSNSRSEMNVSTLELGDSALYLCASSLESLAGARTDTQYFGPGTRLTVL.

CDR3 residues: CASSQVGDPREEQFF. CDR3 sequence (DNA): TGCGCCAGCAGCCAAGTTGGGGACCCCCGGGAGGAGCAGTTCTTC. This chain links TRBV4-1 with TRBJ2-1, with D tentatively TRBD2 (6 bases). CDR1 is MGHRA, CDR2 YSYEKL, per germline. The germline V and J ends were trimmed by 1 base and 10 bases, with 17 bases remaining between them. CDR3 length: 15 amino acids.

The V call is TRBV14, the J call TRBJ2-7; D is uncertain. Trimming shortened V by 2 bases and J by 3 bases, and 8 bases separated the two germline ends. The germline CDR1 and CDR2 sequences are SGHDN and FVKESK. CDR3 length: 13 amino acids. CDR3 sequence reads: CASSQNLFYEQYF. The DNA for the CDR3 is TGTGCCAGCAGCCAAAATCTATTCTACGAGCAGTACTTC. The whole variable domain, filled in from reference TRBV14 and TRBJ2-7, reads EAGVTQFPSHSVIEKGQTVTLRCDPISGHDNLYWYRRVMGKEIKFLLHFVKESKQDESGMPNNRFLAERTGGTYSTLKVQPAELEDSGVYFCASSQNLFYEQYFGPGTRLTVT.

The gene calls are TRBV3-1 (or the pseudogene TRBV3-2) and TRBJ1-2; D remains unclear. Germline V gene sequence: CDR1 LGHDT, CDR2 YNNKEL (reference sequence). Trimming stripped 5 bases from V and 7 bases from J, with 17 bases between. The CDR3 runs to 14 residues. DNA for the CDR3: TGTGCCAGCAGCGTACACGAGGATCAGCTTGGCTACACCTTC. Protein: CASSVHEDQLGYTF.

The chain joins TRBV5-1 to TRBJ1-4; TRBD1 aligns across 7 bases. The germline gives CDR1 SGHRS, CDR2 YFSETQ. The V and J ends lost 0 bases and 2 bases, in that order; junction bases with no gene match: 4. The CDR3 is made up of 16 amino acids. The CDR3: CASSLGGQVTNEKLFF. Written as DNA, the CDR3 is TGCGCCAGCAGCTTGGGCGGACAGGTGACTAATGAAAAACTGTTTTTT. Filled out from reference TRBV5-1 and TRBJ1-4, the complete variable domain reads KAGVTQTPRYLIKTRGQQVTLSCSPISGHRSVSWYQQTPGQGLQFLFEYFSETQRNKGNFPGRFSGRQFSNSRSEMNVSTLELGDSALYLCASSLGGQVTNEKLFFGSGTQLSVL.

The V gene is TRBV11-2, the J gene TRBJ2-7; the D gene is possibly TRBD2 (6 bases). The V and J ends lost 5 bases and 0 bases respectively, with 14 bases between them. CDR1 and CDR2 (germline): SGHAT, FQNNGV. This CDR3 has 15 amino acids. The DNA for the CDR3 is TGTGCCAGCAGCCTTCGGGACTCAAGCTCCTACGAGCAGTACTTC. This codes for CASSLRDSSSYEQYF.

V is TRBV6-1 and J is TRBJ2-1; D is uncertain. Germline V gene data show CDR1 as MNHNS and CDR2 as SASEGT. The CDR3 is 13 amino acids. Trimming took 2 bases from V and 2 from J, leaving 4 bases between them. CDR3 bases: TGTGCCAGCAGTGAATGGCCCTACAATGAGCAGTTCTTC. Translated: CASSEWPYNEQFF.

This sequence joins TRBV6-5 and TRBJ1-2; D may be TRBD1 (6 bases). CDR3 length: 12 amino acids. The ends were cut back, 5 bases at V and 2 bases at J, with 6 bases in the middle. From germline, CDR1 is MNHEY and CDR2 SVGAGI. The CDR3 region has the DNA TGTGCCAGCAGTACAGGGAACTATGGCTACACCTTC. Amino acids: CASSTGNYGYTF.

The V and J genes are TRBV6-4 and TRBJ2-1; TRBD2 aligns across 7 bases. Looked up from germline, CDR1 is MRHNA and CDR2 is SNTAGT. With V trimmed by 0 bases and J by 10 bases, 9 bases remained unmatched. The length of the CDR3 is 15 residues. This CDR3 reads CASSDSGSKAGEQFF. CDR3 nucleotide sequence: TGTGCCAGCAGTGACTCGGGGTCAAAAGCGGGGGAGCAGTTCTTC.

The rearrangement joins TRBV7-2 to TRBJ2-1; 10 nucleotides align to TRBD2. In germline, CDR1 is SGHTA, CDR2 FQGNSA. This CDR3 spans 15 amino acids. Germline trimming cut 5 bases from V and 3 bases from J; bases unmatched to any gene: 4. The CDR3: CASSVWTSGYNEQFF. Here the CDR3 DNA reads TGTGCCAGCAGCGTCTGGACTAGCGGCTACAATGAGCAGTTCTTC.

This clone was observed a single time. This rearrangement joins TRBV30 to TRBJ2-7; TRBD1 matches 8 bases. This CDR3 region has 15 residues. The V and J ends lost 3 bases and 2 bases, in that order; junction bases with no gene match: 9. The germline V gene has CDR1 GTSNPN and CDR2 SVGIG (reference sequence). The DNA of the CDR3 is TGTGCCTGGAGCCCCCCGACAGGGGCCCCCTACGAGCAGTACTTC. Translation: CAWSPPTGAPYEQYF.